This T cell receptor beta chain was identified in a study of blood T cell repertoires in COVID-19 (TCRdb year 2020). For the study in its entirety: The collaborator samples originated in the United States, Italy and Spain and spanned the acute and convalescent phases of COVID-19. The material from the prospective study consisted of cDNA or gDNA derived from T cells, B-cell-depleted T cells, or PBMCs. The dataset comprised deeply sampled blood TCRbeta repertoires from subjects exposed to, actively infected with, or recovered from COVID-19. The repertoires were made available in a free public database intended to serve as a resource for research on the immune response to SARS-CoV-2. The samples were drawn from the first 160 participants of the ongoing ImmuneRACE study and from 1,254 subjects provided by 6 global collaborators. A de-identified subject ID, COVID-19 status, age in years and sex were almost always included in the sample metadata. Where available, HLA class I and class II types were obtained from metadata supplied by the sample provider rather than from assay-based typing.

Cut back by 1 base and 5 bases, the V and J ends lie 17 bases apart. CDR1 MDHEN and CDR2 SYDVKM were looked up in the germline V gene. From cysteine to phenylalanine, the CDR3 is 17 amino acids long. Just the 51-base CDR3 DNA is kept, in frame starting at base 1. Whole blood was collected in K2EDTA tubes by collaborating institutions according to the institutions' own protocols. For TCRbeta analysis, collaborators shipped samples in one of three forms: frozen whole blood, isolated PBMCs, or DNA extracted from either of those sample types. As to this clone: The antigen it binds to is not known. No base-level quality is on record; no much larger clone is a single base apart.

TCRbeta CDR3 regions were amplified from genomic DNA by means of the immunoSEQ Assay, a bias-controlled multiplex PCR. On the study's bioinformatics: The number of nucleated cells in each sample was estimated by amplification of reference gene primers within the assay. To quantify the absolute abundance of each unique TCRbeta CDR3 rearrangement, sequence reads were collapsed and filtered. Productive Simpson clonality was computed per sample as the square root of Simpson's diversity index over productive rearrangements. Not all clones reach the TCRdb copy of this immuneACCESS table, which keeps in-frame sequences only. Checked studies attribute under half of the gap to unresolved V genes and leave the rest unexplained. That table furnishes V, J and clone size, whereas the DNA furnished D and trimming. The table for this sample lists a few hundred thousand clones; around nine tenths of them were counted only once. The ten top clones hold 1% of the sample.

What the work shows at the level of the full study, not this receptor alone: The amount of clinical and demographic metadata varied by source and participant and was provided uncurated.

The V and J genes are TRBV28 and TRBJ2-2; TRBD1 is a possible D gene, resting on 6 matching bases. Sequenced sample: peripheral blood. The sequence was collected from a man aged 45 to 65 with active or convalescent COVID-19. The DNA sequence is given as TGTGCCAGCAGTTTATCGATTGGTACAGGGCTAACCGGGGAGCTGTTTTTT. Protein translation: CASSLSIGTGLTGELFF.